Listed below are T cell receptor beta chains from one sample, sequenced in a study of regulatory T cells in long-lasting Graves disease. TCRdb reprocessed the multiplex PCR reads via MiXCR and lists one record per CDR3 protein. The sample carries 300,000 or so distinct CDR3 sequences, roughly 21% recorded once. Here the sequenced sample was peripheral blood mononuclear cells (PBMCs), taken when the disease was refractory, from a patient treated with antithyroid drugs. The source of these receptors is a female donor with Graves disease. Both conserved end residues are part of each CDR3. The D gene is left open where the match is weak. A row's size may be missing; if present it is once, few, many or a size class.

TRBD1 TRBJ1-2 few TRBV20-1 TGCAGTGCACCCGGACAGGGGGTGGTTATTGGGGGCTACACCTTC CSAPGQGVVIGGYTF
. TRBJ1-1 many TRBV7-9 TGTGCCAGCAGCTTAGAAAGGGCCTCGAACACTGAAGCTTTCTTT CASSLERASNTEAFF
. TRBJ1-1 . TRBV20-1 TGCAGTGCTAGACTGCGAAACACTGAAGCTCTCTTT CSARLRNTEALF
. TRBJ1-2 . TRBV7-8 TGTGCCAGCAGCCCCAGGGACCCCGCTTTCTATGGCTACACCTTC CASSPRDPAFYGYTF
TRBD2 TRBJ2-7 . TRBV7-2 TGTGCCAGCAGCTTAGGACTAGCGAACTCCTACGAGCAGTACTTC CASSLGLANSYEQYF
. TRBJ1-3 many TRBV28 TGTGCCAGTAAATCAGGGCCTGGAAACACCATATATTTT CASKSGPGNTIYF
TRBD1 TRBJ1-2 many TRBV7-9 TGTGCCAGCCCGATCCCGGGACAGGGAGCACTTCCCTATGGCTACACCTTC CASPIPGQGALPYGYTF
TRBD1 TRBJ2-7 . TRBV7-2 TGTGCCAGCAGCTTAAGAGGGACAGGGGTAGCGGGGCGGACCTACGAGCAGTACTTC CASSLRGTGVAGRTYEQYF
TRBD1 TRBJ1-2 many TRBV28 TGTGCCAGCAATACAGGGGTTCGGAGCTATGGCTACACCTTC CASNTGVRSYGYTF
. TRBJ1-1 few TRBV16 TGTGCCAGCAGCCTGCAACAGGGTAACACTGAAGCTTTCTTT CASSLQQGNTEAFF
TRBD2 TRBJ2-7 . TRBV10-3 TGTGCCATCAGGGGACTAGATTCCGAGCAGTACTTC CAIRGLDSEQYF
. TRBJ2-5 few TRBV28 TGTGCCAGCAGTTGGCGGTTTCAAGAGACCCAGTACTTC CASSWRFQETQYF
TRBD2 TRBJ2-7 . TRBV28 TGTGCCAGCAGTCCGACTAGCGGGAGTTTCGACGAGCAGTACTTC CASSPTSGSFDEQYF
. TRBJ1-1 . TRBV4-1 TGCGCCAGCAGCCCGGGGGAGGAAGCTTTCTTT CASSPGEEAFF
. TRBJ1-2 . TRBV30 TGTGCCTGGAGTGTAGGGCAGGGAGCTAACTATGGCTACACCTTC CAWSVGQGANYGYTF
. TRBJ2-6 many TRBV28 TGTGCCAGCAGTTTCGGTTCGGGACCCCACTCTGGGGCCAACGTCCTGACTTTC CASSFGSGPHSGANVLTF
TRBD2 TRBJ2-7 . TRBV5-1 TGCGCCAGCTGCCCTCTAGCGGGAGGCTACGAGCAGTACTTC CASCPLAGGYEQYF
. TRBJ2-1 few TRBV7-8 TGTGCCAGCAGCTTAGCGCTTGCCTACAATGAGCAGTTCTTC CASSLALAYNEQFF
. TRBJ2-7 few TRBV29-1 TGCAGCGTCCGTGGGGCGGGGTACGAGCAGTACTTC CSVRGAGYEQYF
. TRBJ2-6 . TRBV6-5 TGTGCCAGCAGTTACTCGGGGGGTACTGGGGCCAACGTCCTGACTTTC CASSYSGGTGANVLTF
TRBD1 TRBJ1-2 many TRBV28 TGTGCCAGCAGTTTAGACAGGACAGGGGTTTTTGGCTACACCTTC CASSLDRTGVFGYTF
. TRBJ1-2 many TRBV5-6 TGTGCCAGCAGGGGGACGGAATACACCTTC CASRGTEYTF
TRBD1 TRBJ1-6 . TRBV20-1 TGCAGTGCCTTAGGCCGGGACAGGGTTAATTCACCCCTCCACTTT CSALGRDRVNSPLHF
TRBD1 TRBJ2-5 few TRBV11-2 TGTGCCAGCAGCTGGACAACAGGGGACCAAGAGACCCAGTACTTC CASSWTTGDQETQYF
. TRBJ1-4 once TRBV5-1 TGCGCCAGCCGGGACGGGTTTAATGAAAAACTGCTTTTT CASRDGFNEKLLF
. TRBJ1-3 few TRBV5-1 TGCGCCAGCAGCCCGGACCCACAGGGAAACACCATATATTTT CASSPDPQGNTIYF
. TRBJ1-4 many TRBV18 TGTGCCAGCTCACCAGCGGGAAGTAATGAAAAACTGTTTTTT CASSPAGSNEKLFF
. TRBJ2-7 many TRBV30 TGTGCCTGCGGGACGCCCGGACCCTACGAGCAGTACTTC CACGTPGPYEQYF
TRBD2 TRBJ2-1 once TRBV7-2 TGTGCCAGCAGCTCGGGGACTAGCGGGATCAGGTTCTTC CASSSGTSGIRFF
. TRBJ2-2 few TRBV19 TGTGCCAGTAGTATCAGTGCCGGGGAGCTGTTTTTT CASSISAGELFF
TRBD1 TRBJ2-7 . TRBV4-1 TGCGCCAGCAGCCAAGAAACCCAAGGGGGGACAGGCGTCAGGTACGAGCAGTACTTC CASSQETQGGTGVRYEQYF
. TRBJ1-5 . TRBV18 TGTGCCAGCTCACCACAATCAGTCTATAGCAATCAGCCCCAGCATTTT CASSPQSVYSNQPQHF
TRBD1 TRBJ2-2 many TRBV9 TGTGCCAGCAGCGTGAAGAGGGACAGCGCGAACACCGGGGAGCTGTTTTTT CASSVKRDSANTGELFF
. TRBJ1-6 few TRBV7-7 TGTGCTAGCAGCTTAGCGGGACCCAATTCACCCCTCCACTTT CASSLAGPNSPLHF
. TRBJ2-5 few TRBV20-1 TGCAGTGCTAGAGCCGGCCATTCCGAGACCCAGTACTTC CSARAGHSETQYF
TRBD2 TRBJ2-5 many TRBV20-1 TGCAGTGCTAGAGTAACTAGCGGGAGATATCAAGAGACCCAGTACTTC CSARVTSGRYQETQYF
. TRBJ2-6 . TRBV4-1 TGCGCCAGCAGCCTTTTGCCCGGTAGGGTGTCTAGAATCTCTGGGGCCAACGTCCTGACTTTC CASSLLPGRVSRISGANVLTF
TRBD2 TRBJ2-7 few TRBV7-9 TGTGCCAGCACCCCATTCGCGGGGGGCCCTTACGAGCAGTACTTC CASTPFAGGPYEQYF
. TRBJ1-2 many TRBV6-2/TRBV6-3 TGTGCCAGCAGTGCCGGGACTCAGGTCGGAGGCTACACCTTC CASSAGTQVGGYTF
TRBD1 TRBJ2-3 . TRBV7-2 TGTGCCAGCAGCCCACAGGGACAGGGGATGGATACGCAGTATTTT CASSPQGQGMDTQYF
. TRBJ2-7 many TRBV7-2 TGTGCCAGCAGGAAACAGGGATCCTCCTACGAGCAGTACTTC CASRKQGSSYEQYF
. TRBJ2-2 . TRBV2 TGTGCCAGCAGGCGGGAGGGACAGGGTAGGACCGGGGAGCTGCTTTTT CASRREGQGRTGELLF
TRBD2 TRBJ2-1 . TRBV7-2 TGTGCCAGCAGCCGGGACGGGGGGGCGGAACAGTTCTTC CASSRDGGAEQFF
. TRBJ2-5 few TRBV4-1 TGCGCCAGCAGTCCTCTTCCAAGACTGGGTAAAGAGACCCAGTACTTC CASSPLPRLGKETQYF
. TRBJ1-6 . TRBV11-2 TGCGCCAGCAGCTTGCGGCAGTATAATTCACCCCTCCACTTT CASSLRQYNSPLHF
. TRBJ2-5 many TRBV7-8 TGTGCCAGCAGCCTCAAGCGGGTAAACCAAGAGACCCAGTACTTC CASSLKRVNQETQYF
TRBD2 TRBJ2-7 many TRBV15 TGTGCCACCAGCCCACGACTAGCGGGAGGCGAGCAGTACTTC CATSPRLAGGEQYF
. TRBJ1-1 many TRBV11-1 TGTGCCAGCAGCCCACGACAGGTACCCACTGAAGCTTTCTTT CASSPRQVPTEAFF
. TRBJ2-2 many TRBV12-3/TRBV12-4 TGTGCCAGCAGACCGACGGGCGCCGGGGAGCTGTTTTTT CASRPTGAGELFF